This T cell receptor beta chain was recorded in a study of T cell responses to AZD1222 COVID-19 vaccine. Study-wide background: Second-dose groups at about 4 or about 12 weeks were pooled.

Findings of the study overall: It should be noted that donors were predominantly white British and more often female, and clonal diversity was possibly underestimated. Reports indicate that nearly half of spike-specific TCRs are directed at unmutated variant regions. In all cases, repertoires were sampled only after the peak T cell response.

The data were produced by immunoSEQ multiplex PCR, yet TCRdb's version contains in-frame clones alone and is incomplete. In the table there are approximately 150,000 clones, more than 85% of which are singletons. With respect to this clone: What it binds is unknown.

Material: peripheral blood, obtained on day 0 of AZD1222 vaccination. This receptor was obtained from an adult in good health.

CDR3 bases: TGTGCCAGTAGTACCCGGCGGACAGGGCCAGATACGCAGTATTTT. This translates into CASSTRRTGPDTQYF. The chain employs TRBV19 and TRBJ2-3; TRBD1 aligns across 8 bases. J was trimmed by 4 bases and V by 4 bases; bases with no gene match: 7. Germline-derived CDR1 and CDR2 are LNHDA and SQIVND (reference sequence). The CDR3 is 15 amino acids. The whole variable domain, remainder taken from reference TRBV19 and TRBJ2-3, is DGGITQSPKYLFRKEGQNVTLSCEQNLNHDAMYWYRQDPGQGLRLIYYSQIVNDFQKGDIAEGYSVSREKKESFPLTVTSAQKNPTAFYLCASSTRRTGPDTQYFGPGTRLTVL.